The clone carrying this TCR beta chain turned up a few times. Its cognate antigen is unknown. The data were produced by immunoSEQ multiplex PCR, yet TCRdb's version contains in-frame clones alone and is incomplete. The table has some 180,000 clones, around 90% seen once. The data were taken from a study of T cell responses to AZD1222 COVID-19 vaccine. Study-level results: Most donors were white British and more were female, and clonal diversity was possibly underestimated.

CDR1 and CDR2 from the germline V gene are SQVTM and ANQGSEA. CDR3 length equals 15 residues. J lost 1 base, V lost 7 bases, and 5 bases had no gene match. Sequences were derived from peripheral blood, sampled 28 days after the second AZD1222 dose. The sequence came from an adult who received the AZD1222 COVID-19 vaccine. This sequence joins TRBV29-1 and TRBJ2-2; 11 bases are a match to TRBD2. The CDR3 sequence: CSAVAGGVNTGELFF. The CDR3 DNA reads TGCAGCGCAGTAGCGGGAGGGGTGAACACCGGGGAGCTGTTTTTT.